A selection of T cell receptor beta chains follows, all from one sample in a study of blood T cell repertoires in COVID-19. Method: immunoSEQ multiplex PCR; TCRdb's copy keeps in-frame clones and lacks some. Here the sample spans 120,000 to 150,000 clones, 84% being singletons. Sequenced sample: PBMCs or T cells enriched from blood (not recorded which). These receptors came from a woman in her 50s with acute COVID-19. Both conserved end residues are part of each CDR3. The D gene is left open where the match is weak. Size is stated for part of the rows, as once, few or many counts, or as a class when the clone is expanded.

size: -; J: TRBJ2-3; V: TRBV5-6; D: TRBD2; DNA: TGTGCCAGCAGCTTCGCTGCGGGAGGGGTCACAGATACGCAGTATTTT; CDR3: CASSFAAGGVTDTQYF
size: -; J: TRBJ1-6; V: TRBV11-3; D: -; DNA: TGTGCCAGCAGCTTAGTAGCAGGGGCGGCCTCACCCCTCCACTTT; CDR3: CASSLVAGAASPLHF
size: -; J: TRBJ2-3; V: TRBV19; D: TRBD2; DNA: TGTGCCAGTAGTAGGATAGCGGGAGGAACAGATACGCAGTATTTT; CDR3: CASSRIAGGTDTQYF
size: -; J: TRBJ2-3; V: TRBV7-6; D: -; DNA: TGTGCCAGCAGCTTAGCGGGCAACACAGATACGCAGTATTTT; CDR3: CASSLAGNTDTQYF
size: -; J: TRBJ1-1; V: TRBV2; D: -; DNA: TGTGCCAGCTTATCCCGAGAGACAGACACTGAAGCTTTCTTT; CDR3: CASLSRETDTEAFF
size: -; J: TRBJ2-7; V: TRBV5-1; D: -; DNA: TGCGCCAGCAGCTCCCGGCGGGGCTCCTACGAGCAGTACTTC; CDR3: CASSSRRGSYEQYF
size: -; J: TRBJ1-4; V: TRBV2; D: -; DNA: TGTGCCAGCAACGGCGGGCGGCGGGAAAAACTGTTTTTT; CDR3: CASNGGRREKLFF
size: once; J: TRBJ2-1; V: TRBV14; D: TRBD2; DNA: TGTGCCAGCAGCCGAGGGGTAGGGACTAGCGGCTACAATGAGCAGTTCTTC; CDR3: CASSRGVGTSGYNEQFF
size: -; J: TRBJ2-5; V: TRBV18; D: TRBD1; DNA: TGTGCCAGCTCACCCAGGACAGGGGTCGAGACCCAGTACTTC; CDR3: CASSPRTGVETQYF
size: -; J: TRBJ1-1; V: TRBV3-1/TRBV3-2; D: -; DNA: TGTGCCAGCAGCCAAGCAGGCAACATCTTTGCTGAAGCTTTCTTT; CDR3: CASSQAGNIFAEAFF
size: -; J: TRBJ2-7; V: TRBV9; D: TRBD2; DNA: TGTGCCAGCAGCGTAGCGTCTAGCGGGAGAATCGCCGAGCAGTACTTC; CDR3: CASSVASSGRIAEQYF
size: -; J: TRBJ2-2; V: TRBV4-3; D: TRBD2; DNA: TGCGCCAGCAGCCAAGATTGGGGTTGGGCGGGAGGCTCCGGGGAGCTGTTTTTT; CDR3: CASSQDWGWAGGSGELFF
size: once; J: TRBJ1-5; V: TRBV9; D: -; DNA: TGTGCCAGCAGCGCCTATCCTACCAATCAGCCCCAGCATTTT; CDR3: CASSAYPTNQPQHF
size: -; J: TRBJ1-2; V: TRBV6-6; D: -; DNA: TGTGCCAGCAGTTCCCGGACAGATATCTATGGCTACACCTTC; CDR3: CASSSRTDIYGYTF
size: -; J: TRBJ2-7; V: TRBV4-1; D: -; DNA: TGCGCCAGCAGCCAAGATGGGGGACTGCCTTACGAGCAGTACTTC; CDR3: CASSQDGGLPYEQYF
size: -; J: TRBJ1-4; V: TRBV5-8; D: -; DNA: TGTGCCAGCAGCTTGTTGGAGTCGGAAAAACTGTTTTTT; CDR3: CASSLLESEKLFF
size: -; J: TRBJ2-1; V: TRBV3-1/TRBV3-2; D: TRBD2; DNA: TGTGCCAGCAGCTTTCCCGCGGGAGGGAGTCGTTCCTACAATGAGCAGTTCTTC; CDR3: CASSFPAGGSRSYNEQFF
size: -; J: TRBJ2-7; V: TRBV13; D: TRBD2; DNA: TGTGCCAGCAGCGAAACCGGGACTAGCGGAAAAGCGGAGTACTTC; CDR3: CASSETGTSGKAEYF
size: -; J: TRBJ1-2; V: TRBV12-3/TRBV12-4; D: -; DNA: TGTGCCAGCAGGATGCGGGAATTTGGGGGCTACACCTTC; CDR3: CASRMREFGGYTF
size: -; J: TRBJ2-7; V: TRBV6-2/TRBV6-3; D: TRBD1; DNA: TGTGCCAGCAGTTATGAGACAGGGGGTGACTACGAGCAGTACTTC; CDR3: CASSYETGGDYEQYF
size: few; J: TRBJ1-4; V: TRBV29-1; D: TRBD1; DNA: TGCAGCGTAAGCAGGGGGACTAATGAAAAACTGTTTTTT; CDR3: CSVSRGTNEKLFF
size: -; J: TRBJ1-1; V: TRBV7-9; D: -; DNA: TGTGCCAGCAGCTCACAGGGAGGGACTGAAGCTTTCTTT; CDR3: CASSSQGGTEAFF
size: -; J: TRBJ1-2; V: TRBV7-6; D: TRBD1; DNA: TGTGCCAGCAGCTTGGCGACAGGGGTTCATGGCTACACCTTC; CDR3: CASSLATGVHGYTF
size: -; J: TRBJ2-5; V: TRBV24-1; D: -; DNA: TGTGCCACCAGTGACGGGCTGTCCGGGATAGGTGGGGAGACCCAGTACTTC; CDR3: CATSDGLSGIGGETQYF
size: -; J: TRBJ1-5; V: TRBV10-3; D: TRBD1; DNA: TGTGCCATCGCGACGGGACAGGAGAGCAATCAGCCCCAGCATTTT; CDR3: CAIATGQESNQPQHF
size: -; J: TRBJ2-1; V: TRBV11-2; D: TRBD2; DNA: TGTGCCAGCAGCCATACTAGCGGGAGTGCCAATGAGCAGTTCTTC; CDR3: CASSHTSGSANEQFF
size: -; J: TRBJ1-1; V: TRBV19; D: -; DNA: TGTGCCAGTAGTATAACTTATCACTCGGCTTTCTTT; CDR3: CASSITYHSAFF
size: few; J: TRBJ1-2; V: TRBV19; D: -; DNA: TGTGCCAGTAGTATAGCCGGAGATGGCTACACCTTC; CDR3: CASSIAGDGYTF
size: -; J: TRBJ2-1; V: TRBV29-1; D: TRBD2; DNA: TGCAGCGTTGAAGATCAAAAGGGACTAGCGGTGAGCTCCTACAATGAGCAGTTCTTC; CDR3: CSVEDQKGLAVSSYNEQFF
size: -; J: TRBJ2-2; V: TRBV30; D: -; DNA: TGTGCCTGGACCCGCACCGGGGAGCTGTTTTTT; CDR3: CAWTRTGELFF
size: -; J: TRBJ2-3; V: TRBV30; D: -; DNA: TGTGCCTGGAGTCCCTTTAGCGGAGTGACAGATACGCAGTATTTT; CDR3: CAWSPFSGVTDTQYF
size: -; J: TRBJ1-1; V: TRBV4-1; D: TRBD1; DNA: TGCGCCAGCAGCCAAGGAGCAGGGGGGAGAGCTGAAGCTTTCTTT; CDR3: CASSQGAGGRAEAFF
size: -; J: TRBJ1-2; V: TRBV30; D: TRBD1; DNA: TGTGCCTGGAGTCTGAACAGGGGGTACGGCTACACCTTC; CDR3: CAWSLNRGYGYTF
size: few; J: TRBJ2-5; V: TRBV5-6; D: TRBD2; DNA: TGTGCCAGCAGCTTGGGACTAGCGGGAGAGACCCAGTACTTC; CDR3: CASSLGLAGETQYF
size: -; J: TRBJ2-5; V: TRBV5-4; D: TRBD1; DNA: TGTGCCAGCAGCTTAGGGCCCGGGACAGTGAAAGAGACCCAGTACTTC; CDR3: CASSLGPGTVKETQYF
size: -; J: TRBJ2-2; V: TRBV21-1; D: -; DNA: TGTGCCAGCAGTTCAGCAAAGGAGCCGCGACTAATGCGGGGGAACACCGGGGAGCTGTTTTTT; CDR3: CASSSAKEPRLMRGNTGELFF
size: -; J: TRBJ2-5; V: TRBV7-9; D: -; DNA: TGTGCCAGCAGGAGGGAGTTGGAGACCCAGTACTTC; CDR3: CASRRELETQYF
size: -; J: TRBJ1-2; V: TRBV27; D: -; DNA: TGTGCCAGCAGAAATAATGGAGGGGCCGGTGGAGGCTACACCTTC; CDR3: CASRNNGGAGGGYTF
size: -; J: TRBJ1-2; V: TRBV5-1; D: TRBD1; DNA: TGCGCCAGCAGCTTCTCCCAGGGGGGTGGCTACACCTTC; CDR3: CASSFSQGGGYTF
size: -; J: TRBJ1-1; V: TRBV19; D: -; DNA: TGTGCCAGTAGTATCCTCATGGGACAGAACACTGAAGCTTTCTTT; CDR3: CASSILMGQNTEAFF
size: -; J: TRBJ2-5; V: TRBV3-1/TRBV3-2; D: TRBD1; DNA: TGTGCCAGCAGCCAAGGGACAGGGAAAGAGACCCAGTACTTC; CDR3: CASSQGTGKETQYF
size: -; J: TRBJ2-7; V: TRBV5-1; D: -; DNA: TGCGCCAGCAGCTTGAGGGACACGAGCTCCTACGAGCAGTACTTC; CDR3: CASSLRDTSSYEQYF
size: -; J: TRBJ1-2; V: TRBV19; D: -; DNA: TGTGCCAGTAGTATAGGCTCGGGTGGCTACACCTTC; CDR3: CASSIGSGGYTF